Sequencing of this T cell receptor beta chain was carried out in a study of spatial heterogeneity in lung cancer. The time point denotes: sample taken at primary tumor resection. Extraction of whole RNA from tumor, nontumor lung or frozen PBMC preceded unsorted sequencing. The V end lost 0 bases, the J end lost 4 bases, and 10 bases lay between the germline ends. The CDR3 has 14 residues. CDR1 and CDR2 (germline): SGHAT, FQNNGV. TCRdb re-called the 5' RACE reads through MiXCR, storing one row per CDR3 protein. Of under 13,000 distinct CDR3 sequences listed, around a quarter are singletons. The chain combines TRBV11-2 with TRBJ2-7, with D maybe TRBD2 (6 bases). The sample in question was PBMCs, obtained at surgery. This TCR derives from a female donor with early-stage non-small cell lung cancer. DNA for the CDR3: TGTGCCAGCAGCTTAGACGGGAGAGGGTACGAGCAGTACTTC. This translates into CASSLDGRGYEQYF. Combining the CDR3 with reference TRBV11-2 and TRBJ2-7 gives the whole variable domain EAGVAQSPRYKIIEKRQSVAFWCNPISGHATLYWYQQILGQGPKLLIQFQNNGVVDDSQLPKDRFSAERLKGVDSTLKIQPAKLEDSAVYLCASSLDGRGYEQYFGPGTRLTVT.